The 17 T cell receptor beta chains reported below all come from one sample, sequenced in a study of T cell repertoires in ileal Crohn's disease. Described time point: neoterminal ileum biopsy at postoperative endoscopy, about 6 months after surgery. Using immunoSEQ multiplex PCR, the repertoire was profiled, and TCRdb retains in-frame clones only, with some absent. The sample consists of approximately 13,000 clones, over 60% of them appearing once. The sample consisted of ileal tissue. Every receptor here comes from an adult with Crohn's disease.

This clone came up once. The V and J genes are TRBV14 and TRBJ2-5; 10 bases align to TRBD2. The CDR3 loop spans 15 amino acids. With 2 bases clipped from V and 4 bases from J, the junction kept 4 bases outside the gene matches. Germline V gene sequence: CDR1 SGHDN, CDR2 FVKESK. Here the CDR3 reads CASSQQRGGTETQYF. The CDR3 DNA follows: TGTGCCAGCAGCCAACAGCGGGGGGGCACAGAGACCCAGTACTTC.

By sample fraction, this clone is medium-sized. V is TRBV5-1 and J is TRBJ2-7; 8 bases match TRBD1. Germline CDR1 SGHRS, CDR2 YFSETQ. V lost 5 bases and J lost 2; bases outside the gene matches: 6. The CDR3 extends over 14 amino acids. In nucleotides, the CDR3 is TGCGCCAGCAGTCTCAGGGGGCCTACCTACGAGCAGTACTTC. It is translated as CASSLRGPTYEQYF.

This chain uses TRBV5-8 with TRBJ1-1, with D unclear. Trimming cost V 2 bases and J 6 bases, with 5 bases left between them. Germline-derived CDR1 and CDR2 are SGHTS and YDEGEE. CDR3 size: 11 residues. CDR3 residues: CASSLLSEAFF. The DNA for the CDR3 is TGTGCCAGCAGCTTACTGTCTGAAGCTTTCTTT.

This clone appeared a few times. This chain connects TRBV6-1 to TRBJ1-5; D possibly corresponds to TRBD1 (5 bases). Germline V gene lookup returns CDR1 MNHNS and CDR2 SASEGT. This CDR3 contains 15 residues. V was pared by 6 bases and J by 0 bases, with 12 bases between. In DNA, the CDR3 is TGTGCCAGCAGGGGGACGGCCGCTAGCAATCAGCCCCAGCATTTT. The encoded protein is CASRGTAASNQPQHF.

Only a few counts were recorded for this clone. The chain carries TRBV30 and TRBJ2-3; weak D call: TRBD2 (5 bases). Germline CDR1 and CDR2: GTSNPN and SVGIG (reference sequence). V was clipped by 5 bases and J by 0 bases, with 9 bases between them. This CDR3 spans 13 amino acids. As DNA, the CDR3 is TGTGCCTGGGACTACTACAGCACAGATACGCAGTATTTT. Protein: CAWDYYSTDTQYF.

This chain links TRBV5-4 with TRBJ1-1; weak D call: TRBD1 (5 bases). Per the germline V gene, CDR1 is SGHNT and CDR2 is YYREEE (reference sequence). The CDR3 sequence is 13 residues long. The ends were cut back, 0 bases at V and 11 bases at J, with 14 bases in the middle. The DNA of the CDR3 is TGTGCCAGCAGCTTGGGAGGGGCAGGGACGGCTTTCTTT. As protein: CASSLGGAGTAFF. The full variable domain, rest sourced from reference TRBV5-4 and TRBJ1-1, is ETGVTQSPTHLIKTRGQQVTLRCSSQSGHNTVSWYQQALGQGPQFIFQYYREEENGRGNFPPRFSGLQFPNYSSELNVNALELDDSALYLCASSLGGAGTAFFGQGTRLTVV.

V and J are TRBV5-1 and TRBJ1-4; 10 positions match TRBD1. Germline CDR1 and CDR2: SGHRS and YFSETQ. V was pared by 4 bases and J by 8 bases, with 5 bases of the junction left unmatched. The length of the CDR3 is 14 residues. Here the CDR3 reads CASSRDRGREKLFF. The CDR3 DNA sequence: TGCGCCAGCAGCAGGGACAGGGGAAGGGAAAAACTGTTTTTT.

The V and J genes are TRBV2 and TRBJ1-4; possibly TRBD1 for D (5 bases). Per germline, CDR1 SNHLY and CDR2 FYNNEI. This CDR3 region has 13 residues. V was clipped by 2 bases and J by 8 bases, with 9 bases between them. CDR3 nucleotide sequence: TGTGCCAGCAGTGAATCAGGGATGGAAAAACTGTTTTTT. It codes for CASSESGMEKLFF.

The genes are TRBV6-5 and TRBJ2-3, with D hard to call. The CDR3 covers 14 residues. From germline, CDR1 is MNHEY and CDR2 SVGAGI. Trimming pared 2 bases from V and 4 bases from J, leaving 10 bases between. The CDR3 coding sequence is TGTGCCAGCAGTTACATGTTTAGTGCAGATACGCAGTATTTT. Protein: CASSYMFSADTQYF.

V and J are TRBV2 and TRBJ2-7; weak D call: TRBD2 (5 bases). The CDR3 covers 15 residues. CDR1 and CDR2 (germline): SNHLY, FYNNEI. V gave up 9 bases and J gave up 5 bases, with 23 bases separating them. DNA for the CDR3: TGTGCCAGGGGAACGAGGGCCTATCAACCGGACGAGCAGTACTTC. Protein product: CARGTRAYQPDEQYF.

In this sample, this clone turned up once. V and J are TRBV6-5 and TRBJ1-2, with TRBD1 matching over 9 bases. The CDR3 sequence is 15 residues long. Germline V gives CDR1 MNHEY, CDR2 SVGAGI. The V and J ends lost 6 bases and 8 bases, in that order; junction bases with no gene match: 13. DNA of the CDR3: TGTGCCAGCAGCCGGACACAGGGGGCTACCGAGGGCTACACCTTC. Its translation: CASSRTQGATEGYTF.

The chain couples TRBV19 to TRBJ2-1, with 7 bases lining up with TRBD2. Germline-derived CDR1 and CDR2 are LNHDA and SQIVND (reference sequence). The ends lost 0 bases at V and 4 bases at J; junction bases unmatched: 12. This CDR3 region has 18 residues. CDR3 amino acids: CASSIDGMWEGNYNEQFF. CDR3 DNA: TGTGCCAGTAGTATAGACGGGATGTGGGAGGGGAATTACAATGAGCAGTTCTTC.

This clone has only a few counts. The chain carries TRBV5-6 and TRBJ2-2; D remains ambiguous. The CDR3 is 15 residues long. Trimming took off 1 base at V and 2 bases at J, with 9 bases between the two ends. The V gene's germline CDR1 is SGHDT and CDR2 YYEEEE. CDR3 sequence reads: CASSLLQKNTGELFF. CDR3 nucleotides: TGTGCCAGCAGCTTGTTGCAGAAAAACACCGGGGAGCTGTTTTTT.

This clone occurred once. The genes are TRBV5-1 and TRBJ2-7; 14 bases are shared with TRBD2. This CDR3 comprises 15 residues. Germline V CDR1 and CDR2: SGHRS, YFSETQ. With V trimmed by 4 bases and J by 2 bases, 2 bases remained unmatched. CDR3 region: CASSLGLAGAYEQYF. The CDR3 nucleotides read TGCGCCAGCAGCCTGGGACTAGCGGGGGCCTACGAGCAGTACTTC.

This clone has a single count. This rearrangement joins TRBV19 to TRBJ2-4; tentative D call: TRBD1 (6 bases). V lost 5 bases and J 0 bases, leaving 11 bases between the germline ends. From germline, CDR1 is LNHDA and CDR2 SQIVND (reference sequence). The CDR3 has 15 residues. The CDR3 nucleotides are TGTGCCAGTAGTCCCGACAGGCTAGCCAAAAACATTCAGTACTTC. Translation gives CASSPDRLAKNIQYF.

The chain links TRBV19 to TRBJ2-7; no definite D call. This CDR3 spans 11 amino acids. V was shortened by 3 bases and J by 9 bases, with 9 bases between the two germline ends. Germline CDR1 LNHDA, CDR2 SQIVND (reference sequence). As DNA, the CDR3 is TGTGCCAGTAGTATGGGTACGCGGCAGTACTTC. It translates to CASSMGTRQYF.

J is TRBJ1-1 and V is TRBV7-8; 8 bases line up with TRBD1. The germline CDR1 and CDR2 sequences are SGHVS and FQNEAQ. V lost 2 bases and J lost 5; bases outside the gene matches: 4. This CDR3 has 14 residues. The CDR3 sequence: CASSLTQGETEAFF. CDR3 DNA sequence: TGTGCCAGCAGCTTAACACAGGGGGAAACTGAAGCTTTCTTT.